Listed below are T cell receptor beta chains from one sample, sequenced in a study of cytomegalovirus exposure and HLA in healthy donors. Measured with immunoSEQ multiplex PCR; TCRdb has only the in-frame clones, and not every one. The repertoire consists of about 150,000 clones, with approximately 61% occurring once and the leading ten covering 1.5% to 2%. Sequenced material: PBMCs. These receptors were obtained from a human donor in good health. CDR3s include the opening cysteine and the closing phenylalanine or tryptophan. The D gene is left open where the match is weak. A row's size may be missing; if present it is once, few, many or a size class.

clone size | J gene | V gene | D gene | CDR3 DNA | CDR3 protein
- | TRBJ2-3 | TRBV5-1 | TRBD1 | TGCGCCAGCAGCTTCGAGACAGGGCGTGACACAGATACGCAGTATTTT | CASSFETGRDTDTQYF
- | TRBJ2-3 | TRBV28 | TRBD1 | TGTGCCAGCAGTTTAATTGGACAGGGGATAAGACTTGGTACGCAGTATTTT | CASSLIGQGIRLGTQYF
- | TRBJ2-3 | TRBV13 | TRBD2 | TGTGCCAGCAGTGCCTTCCCTCAACTAGCGGAAATTACAGATACGCAGTATTTT | CASSAFPQLAEITDTQYF
- | TRBJ2-1 | TRBV27 | TRBD2 | TGTGCCAGCACCAAAGGGACTAGCGGTTACAATGAGCAGTTCTTC | CASTKGTSGYNEQFF
few | TRBJ1-1 | TRBV6-5 | - | TGTGCCAGCAGTCGGGCGGGATACACTGAAGCTTTCTTT | CASSRAGYTEAFF
- | TRBJ1-1 | TRBV5-1 | - | TGCGCCAGCAGCTCCACAGGAACGGGGGGAGCTTTCTTT | CASSSTGTGGAFF
- | TRBJ2-1 | TRBV15 | TRBD1 | TGTGCCACCAGCAGAGATCAGGGACAGGGCTCCTACAATGAGCAGTTCTTC | CATSRDQGQGSYNEQFF
- | TRBJ2-1 | TRBV7-8 | TRBD2 | TGTGCCAGCAGCGGGGGGGGAGCAGCCTACAATGAGCAGTTCTTC | CASSGGGAAYNEQFF
- | TRBJ2-5 | TRBV11-1 | - | TGTGCCAGCAGCTTAGCCCCCGGGCAGGGTCAGACCCAGTACTTC | CASSLAPGQGQTQYF
once | TRBJ2-1 | TRBV15 | - | TGTGCCACCAGCAGAGATTCCAGCGGCTCCTACAATGAGCAGTTCTTC | CATSRDSSGSYNEQFF
- | TRBJ2-5 | TRBV7-2 | - | TGTGCCAGCAGCCCGCGAGGACAGGGAGGGGAGACCCAGTACTTC | CASSPRGQGGETQYF
few | TRBJ1-5 | TRBV7-3 | - | TGTGCCAGCAGCTTAAAGGGGCAGGGGTGCCCTTATAGCAATCAGCCCCAGCATTTT | CASSLKGQGCPYSNQPQHF
- | TRBJ2-7 | TRBV18 | - | TGTGCCAGCTCACCACCGGAGCGTTCCCCTTCCTACGAGCAGTACTTC | CASSPPERSPSYEQYF
few | TRBJ1-5 | TRBV7-8 | - | TGTGCCAGCAGCTTCGGGGGACGACAGCCCCAGCATTTT | CASSFGGRQPQHF
few | TRBJ2-4 | TRBV6-1 | - | TGTGCCAGCAGTGAAGATGGCAGTTCAATAGCCAAAAACATTCAGTACTTC | CASSEDGSSIAKNIQYF
- | TRBJ2-1 | TRBV15 | - | TGTGCCACCAGCAGTGACAGCCCGTATGGGCAGTTCTTC | CATSSDSPYGQFF
- | TRBJ1-6 | TRBV5-8 | - | TGTGCCAGCAGCTTAGCAGGGAATTATAATTCACCCCTCCACTTT | CASSLAGNYNSPLHF
once | TRBJ2-1 | TRBV11-3 | TRBD1 | TGTGCCAGCAGCATAAGGACAGGGAGCTCCTACAATGAGCAGTTCTTC | CASSIRTGSSYNEQFF
- | TRBJ2-2 | TRBV6-5 | TRBD2 | TGTGCCAGCAGTTACCATACTAGCGGGTACACCGGGGAGCTGTTTTTT | CASSYHTSGYTGELFF
- | TRBJ2-2 | TRBV5-1 | - | TGCGCCAGCAGCTTGGCGGCAGGGTCGGGCACCGGGGAGCTGTTTTTT | CASSLAAGSGTGELFF
- | TRBJ2-5 | TRBV5-1 | - | TGCGCCAGCAGCTTGGAGGCAGGGACAATGACCCAGTACTTC | CASSLEAGTMTQYF
- | TRBJ2-3 | TRBV5-6 | - | TGTGCCAGCAGCTTCGGAGCCGGCACAGATACGCAGTATTTT | CASSFGAGTDTQYF
- | TRBJ2-3 | TRBV5-1 | - | TGCGCCAGCAGCTTGGGTCGGGTGGGAGATGGAGCGGGTACAGATACGCAGTATTTT | CASSLGRVGDGAGTDTQYF
- | TRBJ2-5 | TRBV6-5 | TRBD1 | TGTGCCAGCGCCGGGACAGGGGGCGAGACCCAGTACTTC | CASAGTGGETQYF